This T cell receptor beta chain was profiled in a study of cytomegalovirus exposure and HLA in healthy donors. As for the study in general: Early released data comprised around 79 million unique TCRs from HLA-typed donors. Overall study results and limits: Rare TCR sequences predominated, though certain public TCRs were found in many donors.

This CDR3 is built from 13 residues. V gave up 4 bases and J gave up 3 bases; unmatched junction bases: 3. Looked up from germline, CDR1 is MDHEN and CDR2 is SYDVKM. It was with 60 Vbeta and 13 Jbeta primers that the PCR ran. Sequencing used immunoSEQ multiplex PCR; TCRdb keeps in-frame clones, though not all of them. The data show 120,000 to 150,000 clones, approximately 80% seen once. A remark on this clone: Antigen specificity is unknown.

The clonotype was recovered from a woman in her forties in good health and CMV-seropositive. The chain links TRBV28 to TRBJ2-7; 7 bases line up with TRBD2. The specimen was PBMCs. The CDR3 loop reads CASSYSSGYEQYF. The CDR3 bases are TGTGCCAGCAGTTACTCTAGCGGCTACGAGCAGTACTTC. Together with reference TRBV28 and TRBJ2-7, the CDR3 gives the full variable domain: DVKVTQSSRYLVKRTGEKVFLECVQDMDHENMFWYRQDPGLGLRLIYFSYDVKMKEKGDIPEGYSVSREKKERFSLILESASTNQTSMYLCASSYSSGYEQYFGPGTRLTVT.